This T cell receptor beta chain was recorded in a study of blood T cell repertoires in COVID-19. Some clones are missing from TCRdb's copy, which holds only in-frame ones; the method was immunoSEQ multiplex PCR. Seen here are 350,000 to 400,000 clones, about 88% observed once, and the top ten hold 2.5% to 3%. Recovered participants had two consecutive negative NP/OP PCR tests, healthcare professional clearance, or symptom resolution. This receptor was taken from a woman aged 25-40 years who had recovered from COVID-19. Sequencing input: PBMCs or T cells enriched from blood (not recorded which).

CDR3 residues: CASSYPHDNEQFF. CDR3 nucleotide sequence: TGTGCCAGCAGCTATCCCCATGACAATGAGCAGTTCTTC. J is TRBJ2-1 and V is TRBV5-6, with D unclear. This CDR3 is built from 13 residues. With 3 bases removed from V and 5 bases from J, the gap between germline ends came to 9 bases. Per the germline V gene, CDR1 is SGHDT and CDR2 is YYEEEE.